This TCR beta chain was obtained from a study of monozygotic twins with inflammatory bowel disease. Germline-derived CDR1 and CDR2 are GTSNPN and SVGIG (reference sequence). The CDR3 contains 13 residues. Researchers ran eight separate cDNA reactions for each sample. TCRdb reanalyzed the 5' RACE reads, giving one entry per CDR3 protein sequence and no DNA. This listing includes some 190,000 distinct CDR3 sequences. The origin of this receptor is a human donor with ulcerative colitis or Crohn's disease, or a healthy co-twin of an affected twin (not recorded which). The chain has TRBV30 and TRBJ1-1; the D call of TRBD1 rests on TCRdb alone, since no DNA is present to check it. Sequencing input: blood. CDR3: CAWNTGLTGEAFF. The entire variable domain, with the rest obtained from reference TRBV30 and TRBJ1-1, is as follows: SQTIHQWPATLVQPVGSPLSLECTVEGTSNPNLYWYRQAAGRGLQLLFYSVGIGQISSEVPQNLSASRPQDRQFILSSKKLLLSDSGFYLCAWNTGLTGEAFFGQGTRLTVV.